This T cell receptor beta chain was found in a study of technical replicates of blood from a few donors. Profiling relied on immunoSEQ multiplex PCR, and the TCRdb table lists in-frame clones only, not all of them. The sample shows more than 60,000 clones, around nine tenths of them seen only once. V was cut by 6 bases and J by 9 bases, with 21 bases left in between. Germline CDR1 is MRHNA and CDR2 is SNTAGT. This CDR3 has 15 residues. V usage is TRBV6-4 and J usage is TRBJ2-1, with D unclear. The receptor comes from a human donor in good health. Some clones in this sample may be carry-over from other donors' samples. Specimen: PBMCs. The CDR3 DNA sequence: TGTGCCAGCAGGATCGAAATCGGCTGGGCGATTGAGCAGTTCTTC. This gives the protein CASRIEIGWAIEQFF.